These 15 T cell receptor beta chains were sequenced from one sample in a study of graft-versus-host responses after intestinal transplantation. The antigens these receptors bind are not known. TCRdb keeps only in-frame clones here, not all; method: immunoSEQ multiplex PCR. Among 99,000 or so clones listed, 85% to 95% were seen once. This sample comprised unstimulated CD8+ T cells sorted from spleen or lymph node cells, obtained before transplant. The receptors shown here come from a human donor who was the organ donor for an intestinal transplant.

The gene calls are TRBV28 and TRBJ2-7; 11 nucleotides line up with TRBD2. CDR3 length: 15 residues. The germline CDR1 and CDR2 sequences are MDHEN and SYDVKM. V lost 2 bases to trimming and J lost 4 bases; unmatched junction nucleotides: 4. The CDR3 DNA reads TGTGCCAGCAGTTTAGGGACTAGCGGATTTTACGAGCAGTACTTC. This codes for CASSLGTSGFYEQYF.

This clone was counted between two and nine times. This chain connects TRBV5-6 to TRBJ1-1; 7 bases align to TRBD1. This CDR3 comprises 12 residues. J gave up 6 bases and V 4 bases, and 3 bases lay outside the gene matches. CDR1 is SGHDT and CDR2 is YYEEEE in the germline V gene. The CDR3 DNA reads as TGTGCCAGCAGCCACACAGGGGCTGAAGCTTTCTTT. Translated: CASSHTGAEAFF.

This rearrangement joins TRBV7-9 to TRBJ2-1, with 13 positions matching TRBD2. The germline V gene has CDR1 SEHNR and CDR2 FQNEAQ (reference sequence). The ends lost 8 bases at V and 7 bases at J; junction bases unmatched: 5. CDR3 length: 14 residues. The CDR3 DNA reads TGTGCCAGCGGAACTAGCGGGAGGGTAAATGAGCAGTTCTTC. Translating gives CASGTSGRVNEQFF.

J is TRBJ2-1 and V is TRBV7-9, with a tentative D call TRBD1 (6 bases). The CDR3 sequence is 14 residues long. Germline-derived CDR1 and CDR2 are SEHNR and FQNEAQ (reference sequence). Trimming took off 2 bases at V and 8 bases at J, with 13 bases between the two ends. This CDR3 reads CASSLRDIVDEQFF. CDR3 sequence (DNA): TGTGCCAGCAGCTTAAGGGACATTGTCGATGAGCAGTTCTTC.

The chain is built from TRBV28 and TRBJ2-7, with 9 bases aligning to TRBD1. The junction had 7 bases not matched to a gene; V was cut back by 7 bases and J by 3 bases. Germline CDR1 reads MDHEN; CDR2 reads SYDVKM. The CDR3 loop spans 14 amino acids. The DNA for the CDR3 is TGTGCCAGCACCACAGGACAGGGGCACTACGAGCAGTACTTC. The encoded protein is CASTTGQGHYEQYF.

This rearrangement joins TRBV4-2 to TRBJ2-1; D is perhaps TRBD2 (5 bases). Germline loops: CDR1 LGHNA, CDR2 YNFKEQ. V was cut by 9 bases and J by 0 bases, with 12 bases left in between. The CDR3 is 14 residues long. The CDR3 region has the DNA TGTGCCAGTCGTCATGGACTCTCCTACAATGAGCAGTTCTTC. Its translation is CASRHGLSYNEQFF.

This clone was observed a single time. The V call is TRBV5-6, the J call TRBJ2-5; possible D gene TRBD2, 5 bases. The CDR3 totals 16 residues. Trimming stripped 3 bases from V and 5 bases from J, with 20 bases between. Germline CDR1 SGHDT, CDR2 YYEEEE. The CDR3 is CASSSGVLGERETQYF. CDR3 nucleotide sequence: TGTGCCAGCAGCTCTGGCGTTTTAGGTGAGCGGGAGACCCAGTACTTC.

The rearrangement joins TRBV9 to TRBJ2-5, with 9 bases that match TRBD2. The CDR3 covers 14 residues. CDR1 and CDR2 (germline): SGDLS, YYNGEE. With V trimmed by 0 bases and J by 3 bases, 0 bases remained unmatched. The CDR3 is CASSVGTSEETQYF. CDR3 bases: TGTGCCAGCAGCGTAGGGACTAGCGAAGAGACCCAGTACTTC.

The J gene is TRBJ2-7, the V gene TRBV28; 7 bases line up with TRBD1. Germline CDR1 reads MDHEN; CDR2 reads SYDVKM. This CDR3 region has 14 residues. V shed 5 bases, J shed 5 bases, and the junction held 9 bases outside the gene matches. The CDR3 spells CASSTKHRGHEQYF. In DNA form, the CDR3 reads TGTGCCAGCAGTACGAAACACAGGGGTCACGAGCAGTACTTC. Full variable domain (outside the CDR3, taken from reference TRBV28 and TRBJ2-7): DVKVTQSSRYLVKRTGEKVFLECVQDMDHENMFWYRQDPGLGLRLIYFSYDVKMKEKGDIPEGYSVSREKKERFSLILESASTNQTSMYLCASSTKHRGHEQYFGPGTRLTVT.

The rearrangement links TRBV15 to TRBJ2-3; possibly TRBD2 for D (6 bases). The germline V gene encodes CDR1 LNHNV and CDR2 YYDKDF (reference sequence). The length of the CDR3 is 17 residues. The V and J ends lost 0 bases and 1 base respectively, with 14 bases between them. The CDR3 protein is CATSRDSPGGRTDTQYF. The CDR3, as DNA: TGTGCCACCAGCAGAGATAGCCCAGGAGGGCGCACAGATACGCAGTATTTT.

The J gene is TRBJ2-6, the V gene TRBV2; no reliable D call. Trimming removed 10 bases at V and 2 bases at J, with 6 bases between. The germline gives CDR1 SNHLY, CDR2 FYNNEI. The CDR3 contains 12 residues. CDR3 sequence reads: CAKLTGANVLTF. DNA of the CDR3: TGTGCCAAATTAACTGGGGCCAACGTCCTGACTTTC. Full variable domain (missing parts from reference TRBV2 and TRBJ2-6): EPEVTQTPSHQVTQMGQEVILRCVPISNHLYFYWYRQILGQKVEFLVSFYNNEISEKSEIFDDQFSVERPDGSNFTLKIRSTKLEDSAMYFCAKLTGANVLTFGAGSRLTVL.

This clone has only one observation. The chain employs TRBV18 and TRBJ2-7; 12 nucleotides match TRBD2. The V gene's germline CDR1 is KGHSH and CDR2 LQKENI. The junction had 26 bases not matched to a gene; V was cut back by 1 base and J by 10 bases. The CDR3 runs 21 residues. The CDR3 region is CASSPLPKTSGSVRFEIGQYF. The CDR3 nucleotides read TGTGCCAGCTCACCACTTCCAAAGACTAGCGGGAGCGTGAGGTTCGAGATCGGCCAGTACTTC.

The V and J genes are TRBV18 and TRBJ2-1; 7 nucleotides match TRBD1. V lost 5 bases to trimming and J lost 12 bases; unmatched junction nucleotides: 7. CDR3 length equals 12 residues. Germline V gene lookup returns CDR1 KGHSH and CDR2 LQKENI. The CDR3 reads CASSTETGRQFF. The CDR3, as DNA: TGTGCCAGCTCAACCGAGACAGGGAGGCAGTTCTTC.

The genes are TRBV7-3 and TRBJ1-2, with D perhaps matching TRBD1 (6 bases). Trimming removed 3 bases at V and 3 bases at J, with 20 bases between. Germline CDR1 SGHTA, CDR2 FQGTGA. CDR3 length equals 17 residues. CDR3 protein: CASSLGVLETGDYGYTF. For the CDR3, the DNA is TGTGCCAGCAGCTTGGGGGTTTTGGAGACAGGCGACTATGGCTACACCTTC.

The chain joins TRBV4-1 to TRBJ1-4; TRBD1 matches at 7 bases. This CDR3 spans 18 amino acids. Germline CDR1 is MGHRA and CDR2 is YSYEKL. V shed 0 bases and J 3 bases; nucleotides not matched to a gene: 10. In nucleotides, the CDR3 is TGCGCCAGCAGCCAAGATGAGGAGGGGGCATGGGCTAATGAAAAACTGTTTTTT. Amino acids: CASSQDEEGAWANEKLFF.